This TCR beta chain was recovered during a study of blood T cell repertoires in COVID-19. The overall study: Sources were T cells, B-cell-depleted T cells, or PBMCs; the material itself was cDNA or gDNA.

The ends lost 0 bases at V and 2 bases at J; junction bases unmatched: 3. This CDR3 is built from 15 residues. The germline CDR1 and CDR2 sequences are MNHEY and SVGAGI. This clone was detected once. Libraries were prepared by immunoSEQ multiplex PCR; TCRdb keeps only in-frame clonotypes and omits some of them. The sample records about 270,000 clones, 82% being singletons. Sequenced material: peripheral blood. This sequence originates from a woman between 18 and 30 years old with acute or convalescent COVID-19. V usage is TRBV6-5 and J usage is TRBJ2-7, with 8 bases aligning to TRBD1. CDR3 protein: CASSYSGTGTYEQYF. The CDR3 DNA sequence: TGTGCCAGCAGTTACTCCGGGACAGGAACCTACGAGCAGTACTTC.